This entry is about one T cell receptor beta chain. The data are from a study of blood T cell repertoires in COVID-19. About the research overall: Acute and convalescent COVID-19 samples came from the United States, Italy and Spain. In each case, the material was cDNA or gDNA derived from T cells, B-cell-depleted T cells, or PBMCs.

As processed by the authors: Cell counts per sample came from amplifying reference gene primers. The protocol was immunoSEQ multiplex PCR, while the TCRdb copy is restricted to in-frame clones and leaves out a portion. V and J calls and clone size are copied from that table; D and trimming were computed from the DNA. The data contain 150,000 to 200,000 clones, about three quarters of them singletons. The CDR3 totals 16 residues. V gave up 1 base and J gave up 4 bases, with 16 bases separating them. Germline V gene data show CDR1 as MGHRA and CDR2 as YSYEKL. The rearrangement uses TRBV4-1 and TRBJ2-5; D may be TRBD2 (6 bases). What was sequenced was peripheral blood. The clonotype comes from a woman aged 65 to 85 with acute or convalescent COVID-19. Written as DNA, the CDR3 is TGCGCCAGCAGCCAAGTTCCCCCGGAAGCGGGAGAGACCCAGTACTTC. Its translation is CASSQVPPEAGETQYF.